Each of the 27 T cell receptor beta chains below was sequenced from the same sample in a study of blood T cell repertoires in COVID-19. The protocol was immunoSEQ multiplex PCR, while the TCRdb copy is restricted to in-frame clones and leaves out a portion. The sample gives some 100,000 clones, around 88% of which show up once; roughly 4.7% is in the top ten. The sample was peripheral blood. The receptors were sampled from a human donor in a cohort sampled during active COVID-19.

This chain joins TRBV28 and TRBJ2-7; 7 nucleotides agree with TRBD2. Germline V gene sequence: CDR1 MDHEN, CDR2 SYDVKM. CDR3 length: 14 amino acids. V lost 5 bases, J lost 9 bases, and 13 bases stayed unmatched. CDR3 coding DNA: TGTGCCAGCAGTCTAGGAGGTAGACTAGCCGCGCAGTACTTC. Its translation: CASSLGGRLAAQYF.

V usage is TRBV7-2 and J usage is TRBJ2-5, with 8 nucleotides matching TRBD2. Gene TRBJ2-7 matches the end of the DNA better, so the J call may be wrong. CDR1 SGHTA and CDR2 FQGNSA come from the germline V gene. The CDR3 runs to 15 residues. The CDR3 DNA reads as TGTGCCAGCAGCCCCGGGGAAGCGGGAGAAAACGAGCAGTACTTC. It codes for CASSPGEAGENEQYF.

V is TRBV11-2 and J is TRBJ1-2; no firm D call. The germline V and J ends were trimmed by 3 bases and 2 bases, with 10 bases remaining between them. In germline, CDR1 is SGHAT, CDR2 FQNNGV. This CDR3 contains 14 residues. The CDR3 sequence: CASSLDWENYGYTF. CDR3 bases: TGTGCCAGCAGCTTGGACTGGGAGAACTATGGCTACACCTTC.

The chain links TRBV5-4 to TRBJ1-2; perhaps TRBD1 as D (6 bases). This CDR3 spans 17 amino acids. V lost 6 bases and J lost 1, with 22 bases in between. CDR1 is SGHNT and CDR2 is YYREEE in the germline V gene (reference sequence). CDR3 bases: TGTGCCAGCACCCCGAGTGCGGACAGCCAAAATAACTATGGCTACACCTTC. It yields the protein CASTPSADSQNNYGYTF.

CDR3 region: CASSQTGGRNTIYF. DNA of the CDR3: TGTGCCAGCAGCCAGACAGGGGGGAGAAACACCATATATTTT. The V and J genes are TRBV11-3 and TRBJ1-3; TRBD1 aligns across 9 bases. Germline-derived CDR1 and CDR2 are SGHNT and YENEEA. The J segment lost 5 bases and the V segment lost 5 bases, leaving 4 bases of the junction unmatched. The CDR3 totals 14 residues.

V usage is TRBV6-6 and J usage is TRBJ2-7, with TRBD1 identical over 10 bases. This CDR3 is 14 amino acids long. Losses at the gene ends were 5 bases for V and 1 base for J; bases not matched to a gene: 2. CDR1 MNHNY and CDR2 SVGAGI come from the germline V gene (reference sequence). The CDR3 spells CASSQGQGSYEQYF. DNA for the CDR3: TGTGCCAGCAGTCAGGGACAGGGGTCCTACGAGCAGTACTTC.

CDR3 DNA sequence: TGTGCCAGCAGCCAAGCTCAGATATACTCTGGAAACACCATATATTTT. This encodes CASSQAQIYSGNTIYF. This chain uses TRBV14 with TRBJ1-3; D is ambiguous. Germline assignment: CDR1 SGHDN and CDR2 FVKESK. This CDR3 contains 16 residues. V was cut by 1 base and J by 0 bases, with 10 bases left in between. Using reference TRBV14 and TRBJ1-3 for the parts outside the CDR3, the full variable domain is EAGVTQFPSHSVIEKGQTVTLRCDPISGHDNLYWYRRVMGKEIKFLLHFVKESKQDESGMPNNRFLAERTGGTYSTLKVQPAELEDSGVYFCASSQAQIYSGNTIYFGEGSWLTVV.

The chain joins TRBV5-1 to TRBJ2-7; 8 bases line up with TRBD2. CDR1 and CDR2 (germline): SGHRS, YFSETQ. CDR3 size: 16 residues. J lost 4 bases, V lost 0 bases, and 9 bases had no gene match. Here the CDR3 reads CASSLDSSGFRYEQYF. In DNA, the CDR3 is TGCGCCAGCAGCTTGGATTCTAGCGGGTTCAGATACGAGCAGTACTTC.

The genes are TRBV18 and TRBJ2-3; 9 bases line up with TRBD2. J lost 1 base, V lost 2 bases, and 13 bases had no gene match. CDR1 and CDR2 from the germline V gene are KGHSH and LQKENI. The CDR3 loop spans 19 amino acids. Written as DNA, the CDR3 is TGTGCCAGCTCACCAGCGCTAGCGGGATTGGGTGCGGGCACAGATACGCAGTATTTT. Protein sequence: CASSPALAGLGAGTDTQYF.

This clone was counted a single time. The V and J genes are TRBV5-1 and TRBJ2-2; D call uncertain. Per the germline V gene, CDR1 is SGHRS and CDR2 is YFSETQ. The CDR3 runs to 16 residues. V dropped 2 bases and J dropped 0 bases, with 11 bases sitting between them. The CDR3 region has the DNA TGCGCCAGCAGCTTTGGTCGCAGTACGAACACCGGGGAGCTGTTTTTT. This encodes CASSFGRSTNTGELFF.

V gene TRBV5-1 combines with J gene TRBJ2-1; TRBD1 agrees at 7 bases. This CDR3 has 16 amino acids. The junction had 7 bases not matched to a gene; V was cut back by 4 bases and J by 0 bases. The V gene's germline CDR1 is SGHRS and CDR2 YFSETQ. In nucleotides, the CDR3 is TGCGCCAGCAGCGGCTGGGACAGCAGCTCCTACAATGAGCAGTTCTTC. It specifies CASSGWDSSSYNEQFF.

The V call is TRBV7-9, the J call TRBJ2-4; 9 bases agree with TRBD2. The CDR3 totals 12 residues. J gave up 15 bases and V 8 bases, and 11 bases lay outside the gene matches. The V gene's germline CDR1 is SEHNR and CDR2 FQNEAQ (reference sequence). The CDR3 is CASESGGRFLYF. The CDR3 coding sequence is TGTGCCAGCGAGAGCGGGGGGAGGTTTCTGTACTTC. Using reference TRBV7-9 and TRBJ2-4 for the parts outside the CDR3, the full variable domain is DTGVSQNPRHKITKRGQNVTFRCDPISEHNRLYWYRQTLGQGPEFLTYFQNEAQLEKSRLLSDRFSAERPKGSFSTLEIQRTEQGDSAMYLCASESGGRFLYFGAGTRLSVL.

The CDR3 nucleotides are TGCGCCAGCAGCTTGGAAGAAAAAGGGGGAGAAGCTTTCTTT. It codes for CASSLEEKGGEAFF. The V gene is TRBV5-1, the J gene TRBJ1-1; perhaps TRBD1 as D (6 bases). Deletions cut 0 bases from V and 8 bases from J, with 14 bases between. The CDR3 contains 14 residues. Germline loops: CDR1 SGHRS, CDR2 YFSETQ.

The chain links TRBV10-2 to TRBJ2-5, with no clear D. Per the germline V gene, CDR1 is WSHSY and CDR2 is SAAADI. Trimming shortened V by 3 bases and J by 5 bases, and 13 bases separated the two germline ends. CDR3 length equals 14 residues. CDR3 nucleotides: TGCGCCAGCAGTGACCAAGACAAGTGGGAGACCCAGTACTTC. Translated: CASSDQDKWETQYF.

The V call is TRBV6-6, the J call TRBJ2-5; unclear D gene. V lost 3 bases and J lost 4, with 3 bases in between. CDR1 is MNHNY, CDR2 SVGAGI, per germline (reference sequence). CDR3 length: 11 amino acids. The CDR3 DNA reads TGTGCCAGCAGTTATCGAGAGACCCAGTACTTC. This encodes CASSYRETQYF.

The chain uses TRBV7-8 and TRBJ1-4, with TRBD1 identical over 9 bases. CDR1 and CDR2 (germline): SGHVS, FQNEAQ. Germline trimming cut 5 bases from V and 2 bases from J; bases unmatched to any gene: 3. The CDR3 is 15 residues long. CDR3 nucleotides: TGTGCCAGCAGCCTTACAGGGGGCACTAATGAAAAACTGTTTTTT. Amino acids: CASSLTGGTNEKLFF. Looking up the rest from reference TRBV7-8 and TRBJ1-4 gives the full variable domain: GAGVSQSPRYKVAKRGQDVALRCDPISGHVSLFWYQQALGQGPEFLTYFQNEAQLDKSGLPSDRFFAERPEGSVSTLKIQRTQQEDSAVYLCASSLTGGTNEKLFFGSGTQLSVL.

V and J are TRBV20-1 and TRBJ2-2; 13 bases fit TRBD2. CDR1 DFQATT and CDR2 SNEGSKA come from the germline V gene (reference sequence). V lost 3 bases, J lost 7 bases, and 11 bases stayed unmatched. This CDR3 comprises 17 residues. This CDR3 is CSASRAGLAGEVGELFF. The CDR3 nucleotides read TGCAGTGCTAGTAGGGCAGGACTAGCGGGAGAGGTCGGGGAGCTGTTTTTT.

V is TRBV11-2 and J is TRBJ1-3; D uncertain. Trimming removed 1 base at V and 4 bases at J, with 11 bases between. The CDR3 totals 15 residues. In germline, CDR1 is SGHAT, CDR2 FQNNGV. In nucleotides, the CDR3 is TGTGCCAGCAGCTTAGGTCTGAGTTCCGGAAACACCATATATTTT. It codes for CASSLGLSSGNTIYF.

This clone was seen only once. The CDR3 DNA sequence: TGTGCCAGTATGTCCACAGGGAGTGGTAATGAAAAACTGTTTTTT. As protein: CASMSTGSGNEKLFF. V gene TRBV28 combines with J gene TRBJ1-4; possible D gene TRBD1, 6 bases. Trimming took 9 bases from V and 4 from J, leaving 18 bases between them. The CDR3 has 15 amino acids. Per germline, CDR1 MDHEN and CDR2 SYDVKM.

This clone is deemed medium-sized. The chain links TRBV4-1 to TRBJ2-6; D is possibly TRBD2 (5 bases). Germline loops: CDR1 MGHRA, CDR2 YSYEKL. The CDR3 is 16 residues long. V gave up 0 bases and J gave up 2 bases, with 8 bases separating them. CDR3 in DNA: TGCGCCAGCAGCCAAGAAAACGGGGCTGGGGCCAACGTCCTGACTTTC. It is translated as CASSQENGAGANVLTF.

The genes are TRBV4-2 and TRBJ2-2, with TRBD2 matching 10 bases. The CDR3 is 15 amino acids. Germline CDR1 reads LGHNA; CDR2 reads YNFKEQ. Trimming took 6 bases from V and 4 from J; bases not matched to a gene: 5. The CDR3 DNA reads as TGTGCCAGCAGGGGGACTAGCGTACTCACCGGGGAGCTGTTTTTT. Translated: CASRGTSVLTGELFF.

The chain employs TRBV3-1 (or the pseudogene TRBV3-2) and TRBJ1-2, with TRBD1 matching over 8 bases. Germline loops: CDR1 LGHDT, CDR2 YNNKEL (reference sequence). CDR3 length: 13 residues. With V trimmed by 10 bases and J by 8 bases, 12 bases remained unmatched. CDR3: CATMPSGGRGYTF. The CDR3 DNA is TGTGCCACCATGCCCTCAGGGGGCAGGGGCTACACCTTC.

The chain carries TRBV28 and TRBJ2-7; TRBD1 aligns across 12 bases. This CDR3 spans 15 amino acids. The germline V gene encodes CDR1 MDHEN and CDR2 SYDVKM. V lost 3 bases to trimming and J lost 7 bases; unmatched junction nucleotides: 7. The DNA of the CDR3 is TGTGCCAGCAGTTTTCCGGGACAGGGGGCGGGGGAGCAGTACTTC. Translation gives CASSFPGQGAGEQYF.

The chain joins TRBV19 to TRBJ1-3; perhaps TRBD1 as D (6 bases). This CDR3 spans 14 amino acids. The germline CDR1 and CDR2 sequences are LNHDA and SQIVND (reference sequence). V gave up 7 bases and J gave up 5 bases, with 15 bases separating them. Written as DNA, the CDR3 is TGTGCCAGTAAACTGGCCCAGGGGCGAAACACCATATATTTT. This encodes CASKLAQGRNTIYF.

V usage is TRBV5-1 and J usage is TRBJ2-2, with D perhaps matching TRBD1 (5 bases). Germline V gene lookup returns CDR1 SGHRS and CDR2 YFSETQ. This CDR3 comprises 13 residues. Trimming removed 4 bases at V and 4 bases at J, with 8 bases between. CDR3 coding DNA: TGCGCCAGCAGCCCGACAGTCACCGGGGAGCTGTTTTTT. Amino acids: CASSPTVTGELFF.

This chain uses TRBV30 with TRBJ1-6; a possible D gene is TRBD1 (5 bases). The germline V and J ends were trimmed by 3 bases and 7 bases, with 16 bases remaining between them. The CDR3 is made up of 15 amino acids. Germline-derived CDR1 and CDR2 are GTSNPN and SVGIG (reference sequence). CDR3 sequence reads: CAWRAVETANSPLHF. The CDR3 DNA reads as TGTGCCTGGAGGGCTGTGGAGACAGCGAATTCACCCCTCCACTTT.

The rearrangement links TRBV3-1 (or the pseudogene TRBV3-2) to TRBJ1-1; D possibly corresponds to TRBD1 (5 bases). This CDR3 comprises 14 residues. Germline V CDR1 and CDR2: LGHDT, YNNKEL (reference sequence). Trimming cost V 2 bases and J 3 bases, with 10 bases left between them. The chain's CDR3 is CASSQRGRDTEAFF. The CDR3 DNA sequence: TGTGCCAGCAGCCAAAGGGGCCGAGACACTGAAGCTTTCTTT.